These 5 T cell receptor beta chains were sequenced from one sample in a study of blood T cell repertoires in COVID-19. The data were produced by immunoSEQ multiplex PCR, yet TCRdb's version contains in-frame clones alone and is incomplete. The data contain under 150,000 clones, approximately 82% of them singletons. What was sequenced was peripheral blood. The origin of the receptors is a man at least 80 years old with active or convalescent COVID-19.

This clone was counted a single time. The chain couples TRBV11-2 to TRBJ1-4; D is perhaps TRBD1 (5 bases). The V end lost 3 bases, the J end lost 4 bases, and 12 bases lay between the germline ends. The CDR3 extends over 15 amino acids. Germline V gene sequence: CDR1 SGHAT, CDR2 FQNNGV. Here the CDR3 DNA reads TGTGCCAGCAGCTTCAGCCGGGGGGTTAATGAAAAACTGTTTTTT. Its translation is CASSFSRGVNEKLFF.

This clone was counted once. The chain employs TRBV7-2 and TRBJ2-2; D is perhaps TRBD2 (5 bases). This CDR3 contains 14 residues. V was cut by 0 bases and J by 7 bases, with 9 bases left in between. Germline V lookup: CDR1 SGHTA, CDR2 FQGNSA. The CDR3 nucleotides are TGTGCCAGCAGCTTAGCGGACGGGAACGGGGAGCTGTTTTTT. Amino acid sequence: CASSLADGNGELFF.

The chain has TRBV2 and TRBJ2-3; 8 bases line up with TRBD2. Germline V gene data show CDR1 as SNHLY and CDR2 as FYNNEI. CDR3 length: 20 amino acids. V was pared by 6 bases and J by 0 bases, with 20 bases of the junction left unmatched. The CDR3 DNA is TGTGCCAGCAGGGGGCTAGGGTCCGCGGGGGGCCGCTCAAGCACAGATACGCAGTATTTT. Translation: CASRGLGSAGGRSSTDTQYF.

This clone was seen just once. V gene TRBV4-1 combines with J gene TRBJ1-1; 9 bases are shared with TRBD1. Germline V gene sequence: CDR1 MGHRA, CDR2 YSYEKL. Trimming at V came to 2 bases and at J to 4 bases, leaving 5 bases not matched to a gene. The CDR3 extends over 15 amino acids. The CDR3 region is CASSQLQGAVTEAFF. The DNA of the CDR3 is TGCGCCAGCAGCCAATTACAGGGGGCGGTCACTGAAGCTTTCTTT.

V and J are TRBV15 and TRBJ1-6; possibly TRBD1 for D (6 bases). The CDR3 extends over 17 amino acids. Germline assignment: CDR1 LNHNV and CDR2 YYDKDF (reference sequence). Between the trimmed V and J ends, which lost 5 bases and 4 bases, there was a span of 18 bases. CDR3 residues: CATSARGGGGYNSPLHF. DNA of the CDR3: TGTGCCACCAGCGCTAGGGGTGGGGGCGGGTATAATTCACCCCTCCACTTT.